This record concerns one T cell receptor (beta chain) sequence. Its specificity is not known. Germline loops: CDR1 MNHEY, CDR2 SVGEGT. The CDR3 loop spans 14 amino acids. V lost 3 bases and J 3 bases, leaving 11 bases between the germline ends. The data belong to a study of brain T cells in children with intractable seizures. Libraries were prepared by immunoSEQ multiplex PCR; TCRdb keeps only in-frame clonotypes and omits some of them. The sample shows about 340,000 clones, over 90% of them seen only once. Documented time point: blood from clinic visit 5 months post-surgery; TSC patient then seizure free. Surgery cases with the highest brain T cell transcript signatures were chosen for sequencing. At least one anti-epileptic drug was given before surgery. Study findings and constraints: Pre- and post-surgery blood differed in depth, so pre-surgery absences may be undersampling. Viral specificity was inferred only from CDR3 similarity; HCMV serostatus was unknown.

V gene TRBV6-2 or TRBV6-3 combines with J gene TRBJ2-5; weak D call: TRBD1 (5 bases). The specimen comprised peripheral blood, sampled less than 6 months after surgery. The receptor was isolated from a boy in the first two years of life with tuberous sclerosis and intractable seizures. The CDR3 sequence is CASSYLVREETQYF. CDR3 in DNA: TGTGCCAGCAGTTATTTGGTCAGGGAAGAGACCCAGTACTTC.